This T cell receptor beta chain was retrieved from a study of blood T cell repertoires in COVID-19. For the study at large: In each case, the material was cDNA or gDNA derived from T cells, B-cell-depleted T cells, or PBMCs.

This clone has more than one count but fewer than ten. CDR3 length equals 20 residues. Participants were aged roughly 18 to 89 years from around 24 US areas. Two consecutive negative NP/OP PCR tests, clearance, or resolved symptoms defined Cohort 3 recovery. Authors' methods: Estimation of nucleated cell counts relied on the amplification of reference gene primers. Generated by immunoSEQ multiplex PCR, the TCRdb table keeps only in-frame clones and is missing some. D and trimming come from the DNA, and the V and J calls and clone size come from that table. Seen here are a few hundred thousand clones, around four fifths observed once, and the top ten hold nearly 9.5%.

Material for sequencing was PBMCs or T cells enriched from blood (not recorded which). The rearrangement joins TRBV12-2 to TRBJ2-7; the D call in the table, TRBD1, was not verified against the DNA. TRBV12-2 is designated a pseudogene. This sequence was found in a man in his forties or fifties who had recovered from COVID-19. CDR3 in DNA: TGTGCAAGTCGCTTAGCCTGGACAGGGGGCGACCGACAAAGAGCCTACGAGCAGTACTTC. It is translated as CASRLAWTGGDRQRAYEQYF.